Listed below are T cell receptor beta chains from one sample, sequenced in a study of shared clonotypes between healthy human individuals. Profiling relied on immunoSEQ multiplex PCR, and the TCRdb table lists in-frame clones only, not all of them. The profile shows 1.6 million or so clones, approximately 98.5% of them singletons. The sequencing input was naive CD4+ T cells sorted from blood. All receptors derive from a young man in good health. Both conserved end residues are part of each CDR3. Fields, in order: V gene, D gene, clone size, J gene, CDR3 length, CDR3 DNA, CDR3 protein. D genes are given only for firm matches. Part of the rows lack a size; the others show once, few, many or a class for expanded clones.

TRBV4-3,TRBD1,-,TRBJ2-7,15,TGCGCCAGCAGCCACCGGACAGGGACGCCCTACGAGCAGTACTTC,CASSHRTGTPYEQYF
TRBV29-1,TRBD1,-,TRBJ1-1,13,TGCAGCGCCGGGACAGGGAAGCGGACTGAAGCTTTCTTT,CSAGTGKRTEAFF
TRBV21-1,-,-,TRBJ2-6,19,TGTGCCAGCAGCTCCCTTGGGCACAGTCATAGTAAGGGGGCCAACGTCCTGACTTTC,CASSSLGHSHSKGANVLTF
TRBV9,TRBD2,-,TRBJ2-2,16,TGTGCCAGCAGCGTAGGGGCTAGCGGGACCACCGGGGAGCTGTTTTTT,CASSVGASGTTGELFF
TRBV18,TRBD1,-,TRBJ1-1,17,TGTGCCAGCTCACCACCGTCAGGGGGAAGGATGAACACTGAAGCTTTCTTT,CASSPPSGGRMNTEAFF
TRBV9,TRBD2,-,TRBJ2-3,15,TGTGCCAGCAGCGTTGGGACTAGCGGCACAGATACGCAGTATTTT,CASSVGTSGTDTQYF
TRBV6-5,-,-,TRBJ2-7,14,TGTGCCAGCAGTTACTCCCTCCAAACCCACGAGCAGTACTTC,CASSYSLQTHEQYF
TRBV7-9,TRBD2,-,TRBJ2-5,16,TGTGCCAGCAGCTTAGCAGCGGGAGTTTTTGGAGAGACCCAGTACTTC,CASSLAAGVFGETQYF
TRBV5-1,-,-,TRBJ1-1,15,TGCGCCAGCAGCCCTCAGGGAGGCCTGAACACTGAAGCTTTCTTT,CASSPQGGLNTEAFF
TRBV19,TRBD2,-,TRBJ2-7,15,TGTGCCAGTAGTATGTTGGCGGGAGTGGTCTACGAGCAGTACTTC,CASSMLAGVVYEQYF
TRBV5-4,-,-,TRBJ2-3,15,TGTGCCAGCAGCTTGGGGGCAGGAGGCACAGATACGCAGTATTTT,CASSLGAGGTDTQYF
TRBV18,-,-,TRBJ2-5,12,TGTGCCTCCCTTGGTGCGGAAGAGACCCAGTACTTC,CASLGAEETQYF
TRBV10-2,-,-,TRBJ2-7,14,TGCGCCAGCAGGAAGGACGGGTTGTCCTACGAGCAGTACTTC,CASRKDGLSYEQYF
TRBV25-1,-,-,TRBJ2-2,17,TGTGCCAGCAGTGAATACGGCCGGAGCGCAAACACCGGGGAGCTGTTTTTT,CASSEYGRSANTGELFF
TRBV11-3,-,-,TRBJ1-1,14,TGTGCCAGCAGCCGGACAGCGGTGAACACTGAAGCTTTCTTT,CASSRTAVNTEAFF
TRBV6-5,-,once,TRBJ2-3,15,TGTGCCAGCAGTTCCTACGGAGGAAGCACAGATACGCAGTATTTT,CASSSYGGSTDTQYF
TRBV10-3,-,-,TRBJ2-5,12,TGTGCCATATCAGGCCGAGATGAGACCCAGTACTTC,CAISGRDETQYF
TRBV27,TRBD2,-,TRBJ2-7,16,TGTGCCAGCAGTTTCTCCGGGAGGCTTAGGGCCTACGAGCAGTACTTC,CASSFSGRLRAYEQYF
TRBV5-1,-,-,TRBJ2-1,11,TGCGCCAGCAGCCTGGGGGCTCAGCAGTTCTTC,CASSLGAQQFF
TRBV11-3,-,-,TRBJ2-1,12,TGTGCCAGCAGCTTAGATCGGGATGAGCAGTTCTTC,CASSLDRDEQFF
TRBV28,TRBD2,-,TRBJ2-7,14,TGTGCCAGCAGTTTTGCGGGAGTCCCCTACGAGCAGTACTTC,CASSFAGVPYEQYF
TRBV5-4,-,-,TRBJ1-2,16,TGTGCCAGCAGCCCCCGGAGGGACCGCGCACTGTATGGCTACACCTTC,CASSPRRDRALYGYTF
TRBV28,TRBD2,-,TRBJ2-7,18,TGTGCCAGCAGTTTTGCCGGGACTAGCGGGAGGGCAGGCTACGAGCAGTACTTC,CASSFAGTSGRAGYEQYF
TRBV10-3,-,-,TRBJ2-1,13,TGTGCCATCAGGGGCGGAGGCCCGGATGAGCAGTTCTTC,CAIRGGGPDEQFF
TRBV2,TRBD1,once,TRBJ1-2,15,TGTGCCAGCAGTGGGACAGGGGGCGTCGACTATGGCTACACCTTC,CASSGTGGVDYGYTF
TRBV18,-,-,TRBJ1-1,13,TGTGCCAGCTCACCACCTACGGTGATTGAAGCTTTCTTT,CASSPPTVIEAFF
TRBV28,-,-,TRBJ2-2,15,TGTGCCAGCAGTTTGGGAGGATCGGGCACCGGGGAGCTGTTTTTT,CASSLGGSGTGELFF
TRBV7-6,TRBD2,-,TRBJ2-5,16,TGTGCCAGCAGCTATAGGACTAGCGGCTTACAAGAGACCCAGTACTTC,CASSYRTSGLQETQYF
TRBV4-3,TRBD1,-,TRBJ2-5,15,TGCGCCAGCAGCCAACAGGGGGAGCGTGGGGAGACCCAGTACTTC,CASSQQGERGETQYF
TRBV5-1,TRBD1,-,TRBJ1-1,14,TGCGCCAGCAGCTTTCAGGGGGCGAACACTGAAGCTTTCTTT,CASSFQGANTEAFF
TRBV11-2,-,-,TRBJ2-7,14,TGTGCCAGCAGCTCTACCATACAGGGCTACGAGCAGTACTTC,CASSSTIQGYEQYF
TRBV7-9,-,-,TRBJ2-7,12,TGTGCCAGCAGCACACAGGGTGTCGAGCAGTACTTC,CASSTQGVEQYF
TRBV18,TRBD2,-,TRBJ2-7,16,TGTGCCAGCTCACCCCGAGCGGGAGGGAAATCCTACGAGCAGTACTTC,CASSPRAGGKSYEQYF
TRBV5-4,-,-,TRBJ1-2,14,TGTGCCAGCAGTTCCACGACGGTCAACTATGGCTACACCTTC,CASSSTTVNYGYTF
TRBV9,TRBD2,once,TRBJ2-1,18,TGTGCCAGCAGCGCCTCAGCGGGAGGGCCTCGTTCGGACAATGAGCAGTTCTTC,CASSASAGGPRSDNEQFF
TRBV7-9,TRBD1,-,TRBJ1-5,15,TGTGCCAGCAGCTTAGGGACAGGGAAGTTTCAGCCCCAGCATTTT,CASSLGTGKFQPQHF
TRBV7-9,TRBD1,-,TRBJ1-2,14,TGTGCCAGCAGCTTGCCCACAGGGGGCTATGGCTACACCTTC,CASSLPTGGYGYTF
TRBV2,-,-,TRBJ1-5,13,TGTGCCAGCAGGGGACCCCGCAATCAGCCCCAGCATTTT,CASRGPRNQPQHF
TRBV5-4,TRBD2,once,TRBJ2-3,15,TGTGCCAGCAACCCAAGGGCGGGAGCCACAGATACGCAGTATTTT,CASNPRAGATDTQYF
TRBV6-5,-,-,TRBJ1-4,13,TGTGCCAGCAGTTACTCCTGGAATGAAAAACTGTTTTTT,CASSYSWNEKLFF
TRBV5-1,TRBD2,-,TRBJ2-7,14,TGCGCCAGCAGCTTTTCTAGCGGAAACTACGAGCAGTACTTC,CASSFSSGNYEQYF
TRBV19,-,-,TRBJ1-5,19,TGTGCCAGTAGGCCAACGGGACCGATGAGAGTTTATAGCAATCAGCCCCAGCATTTT,CASRPTGPMRVYSNQPQHF
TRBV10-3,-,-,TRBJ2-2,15,TGTGCCATCAGGAGCCAGGGACACAACACCGGGGAGCTGTTTTTT,CAIRSQGHNTGELFF
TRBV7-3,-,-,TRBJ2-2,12,TGTGCCAGCAGCCCAGACCTCGGGGAGCTGTTTTTT,CASSPDLGELFF
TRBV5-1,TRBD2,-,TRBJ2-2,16,TGCGCCAGCAGCTCGCGGACTAGCGGGACGACCGGGGAGCTGTTTTTT,CASSSRTSGTTGELFF